This T cell receptor (beta chain) was observed in a study of blood T cell repertoires in COVID-19. Unmatched junction bases numbered 8, after V lost 9 bases and J lost 4 bases. The V gene's germline CDR1 is SNHLY and CDR2 FYNNEI. CDR3 length equals 13 residues. Sequencing was performed with immunoSEQ multiplex PCR; in TCRdb, only in-frame clones are kept and a portion is missing. The sample has about 96,000 clones; 80% to 90% are singletons. The genes are TRBV2 and TRBJ2-7, with 8 bases fitting TRBD1. The sequence derives from a human donor with COVID-19, enrolled during active disease. The donor label of this sample is uncertain. Sequenced input: peripheral blood. CDR3 in DNA: TGTGCCAGGGGCGGGACAGGCGTTTACGAGCAGTACTTC. Protein: CARGGTGVYEQYF. Drawing the rest from reference TRBV2 and TRBJ2-7, the complete variable domain is EPEVTQTPSHQVTQMGQEVILRCVPISNHLYFYWYRQILGQKVEFLVSFYNNEISEKSEIFDDQFSVERPDGSNFTLKIRSTKLEDSAMYFCARGGTGVYEQYFGPGTRLTVT.